The clone carrying this TCR beta chain was seen just once. The target antigen is unknown. With 5 bases removed from V and 2 bases from J, the gap between germline ends came to 12 bases. The CDR3 is made up of 14 amino acids. The V gene's germline CDR1 is MNHNS and CDR2 SASEGT. PCR amplification relied on 60 Vbeta primers (plus 13 Jbeta primers). Profiling relied on immunoSEQ multiplex PCR, and the TCRdb table lists in-frame clones only, not all of them. The sample shows some 110,000 clones, 82% of them seen only once. The data were obtained in a study of cytomegalovirus exposure and HLA in healthy donors. Broader study findings: CMV antigen specificity was confirmed in vitro for a few CMV-associated chains. Sequencing had likely introduced a cluster of highly shared sequence variants as an artifact. Analysis was performed later, and it showed HLA-associated TCR beta chains to be more clonally expanded than equally common others.

Sequenced material: PBMCs. The chain employs TRBV6-1 and TRBJ1-1; tentative D call: TRBD1 (6 bases). This TCR was recovered from a young man in good health and CMV-seropositive. CDR3 nucleotide sequence: TGTGCCAGCAGTTGGGGCAGGGGTAACACTGAAGCTTTCTTT. It yields the protein CASSWGRGNTEAFF.